The rows below give T cell receptor beta chains drawn from one sample of a study of immune heterogeneity within non-small cell lung tumors. Using its own MiXCR run on the multiplex PCR reads, TCRdb lists one record per CDR3 protein. The table has 5,000 or so distinct CDR3 sequences, roughly 18% seen once. The material sequenced was lung tumor tissue. These TCRs come from a man between 40 and 49 years old with non-small cell lung cancer. Both conserved end residues are part of each CDR3. Each record gives: CDR3 protein, CDR3 DNA, D gene, CDR3 length, J gene, V gene, clone size. The D gene is left open where the match is weak. For some rows the clone size is stated as once, few or many, or as a class when expanded; others skip it.

CASSVGPGQVRSGANVLTF | TGTGCCAGTAGTGTCGGGCCGGGACAGGTTCGATCTGGGGCCAACGTCCTGACTTTC | TRBD1 | 19 | TRBJ2-6 | TRBV19 | medium-sized
CASSRDSPWGGSNQPQHF | TGTGCCAGCTCACGGGACTCGCCGTGGGGGGGGAGCAATCAGCCCCAGCATTTT | - | 18 | TRBJ1-5 | TRBV18 | medium-sized
CASSPRIQGAYTF | TGTGCCAGCAGCCCGAGGATTCAGGGAGCCTACACCTTC | - | 13 | TRBJ1-2 | TRBV6-1 | medium-sized
CATNGVSGANVLTF | TGTGCCACAAACGGCGTCTCTGGGGCCAACGTCCTGACTTTC | - | 14 | TRBJ2-6 | TRBV15 | medium-sized
CASSLGSSGRENQFF | TGTGCCAGCAGCTTAGGATCTAGCGGGAGGGAAAATCAGTTCTTC | TRBD2 | 15 | TRBJ2-1 | TRBV7-3 | medium-sized
CASSQVRGGTDTQYF | TGTGCCAGCAGCCAAGTGCGGGGGGGCACAGATACGCAGTATTTT | TRBD2 | 15 | TRBJ2-3 | TRBV3-1 | few
CAISRTSMNTEAFF | TGTGCCATCAGTCGGACATCCATGAACACTGAAGCTTTCTTT | - | 14 | TRBJ1-1 | TRBV10-3 | many
CASNPGPTGGGYNSPLHF | TGTGCCAGCAATCCCGGCCCGACAGGAGGGGGGTATAATTCACCCCTCCACTTT | - | 18 | TRBJ1-6 | TRBV27 | medium-sized
CASSQGTGTGANVLTF | TGCGCCAGCAGCCAAGGGACAGGGACTGGGGCCAACGTCCTGACTTTC | TRBD1 | 16 | TRBJ2-6 | TRBV4-3 | medium-sized
CASSPSQGSFQYF | TGTGCCAGCAGCCCCTCACAGGGTAGCTTCCAGTACTTC | - | 13 | TRBJ2-7 | TRBV6-1 | -
CASSPTDTPYGYTF | TGTGCCAGCTCTCCCACGGACACACCCTATGGCTACACCTTC | - | 14 | TRBJ1-2 | TRBV28 | -
CASSVRERTDTQYF | TGCGCCAGCAGTGTGAGGGAACGCACAGATACGCAGTATTTT | - | 14 | TRBJ2-3 | TRBV5-1 | many
CSARGRIMNTEAFF | TGCAGTGCTAGAGGACGGATTATGAACACTGAAGCTTTCTTT | - | 14 | TRBJ1-1 | TRBV20-1 | -
CASSLEAGQETQYF | TGTGCCAGCAGCTTAGAGGCCGGACAAGAGACCCAGTACTTC | - | 14 | TRBJ2-5 | TRBV11-1 | medium-sized
CASSYGGSNTEAFF | TGTGCCAGCAGTTACGGAGGGTCAAACACTGAAGCTTTCTTT | - | 14 | TRBJ1-1 | TRBV6-6 | medium-sized
CAISGWWSNYGYTF | TGTGCCATCAGTGGTTGGTGGTCTAACTATGGCTACACCTTC | - | 14 | TRBJ1-2 | TRBV10-3 | once
CASTSRGGETQYF | TGTGCCAGCACCTCTAGGGGGGGGGAGACCCAGTACTTC | - | 13 | TRBJ2-5 | TRBV6-7 | few
CASSLPTVNTEAFF | TGTGCCAGCAGCCTTCCGACAGTGAACACTGAAGCTTTCTTT | - | 14 | TRBJ1-1 | TRBV4-2 | medium-sized
CASSRQGGTDTQYF | TGTGCCAGCAGCAGACAGGGAGGCACAGATACGCAGTATTTT | TRBD1 | 14 | TRBJ2-3 | TRBV7-3 | few
CSAQEGQSYEQYF | TGCAGTGCCCAGGAAGGGCAGTCCTACGAGCAGTACTTC | - | 13 | TRBJ2-7 | TRBV20-1 | medium-sized
CSASSPYSTDTQYF | TGCAGTGCTAGTTCGCCCTATAGCACAGATACGCAGTATTTT | - | 14 | TRBJ2-3 | TRBV20-1 | medium-sized
CESSFSGSSYEQYF | TGTGAAAGCAGCTTTAGCGGTAGCTCCTACGAGCAGTACTTC | - | 14 | TRBJ2-7 | TRBV11-2 | -
CASSWTGPADTQYF | TGTGCCAGCAGTTGGACAGGGCCCGCAGATACGCAGTATTTT | TRBD1 | 14 | TRBJ2-3 | TRBV5-6 | many
CSAFIAGGYNEQFF | TGCAGTGCCTTCATAGCGGGAGGGTACAATGAGCAGTTCTTC | TRBD2 | 14 | TRBJ2-1 | TRBV20-1 | medium-sized
CASSHSPGTGPGTPYEQYF | TGTGCCAGTAGCCATAGTCCCGGGACAGGGCCGGGGACCCCCTACGAGCAGTACTTC | TRBD1 | 19 | TRBJ2-7 | TRBV12-3/TRBV12-4 | medium-sized
CSAIGQGGGHSYTF | TGCAGTGCTATCGGACAGGGGGGAGGTCATAGCTACACCTTC | TRBD1 | 14 | TRBJ1-2 | TRBV20-1 | medium-sized
CASSHTGTSGRESVDTQYF | TGTGCCAGCAGTCACACCGGGACTAGCGGGAGAGAGTCCGTTGATACGCAGTATTTT | TRBD2 | 19 | TRBJ2-3 | TRBV6-2/TRBV6-3 | medium-sized
CASSPVGGAYEQYF | TGCGCCAGCAGCCCGGTGGGCGGGGCCTACGAGCAGTACTTC | - | 14 | TRBJ2-7 | TRBV4-1 | medium-sized
CASSASGKWAEQFF | TGTGCCAGCAGTGCCTCAGGGAAGTGGGCTGAGCAGTTCTTC | - | 14 | TRBJ2-1 | TRBV6-1 | medium-sized
CSAWGRTSGKSGQISADTQYF | TGCAGTGCTTGGGGACGGACTAGCGGAAAAAGTGGGCAGATTAGCGCAGATACGCAGTATTTT | TRBD2 | 21 | TRBJ2-3 | TRBV20-1 | once
CASRLAVATEAFF | TGTGCCAGCAGGCTTGCCGTGGCAACTGAAGCTTTCTTT | - | 13 | TRBJ1-1 | TRBV6-1 | medium-sized
CASGTGDQPQHF | TGTGCCAGCGGGACAGGGGATCAGCCCCAGCATTTT | TRBD1 | 12 | TRBJ1-5 | TRBV28 | medium-sized
CASSLEWGGGSSYNEQFF | TGTGCCAGCAGCTTGGAGTGGGGGGGGGGAAGCTCCTACAATGAGCAGTTCTTC | TRBD2 | 18 | TRBJ2-1 | TRBV5-5 | few
CASSESAGDNSPLHF | TGTGCCAGCAGTGAATCGGCAGGCGATAATTCACCCCTCCACTTT | - | 15 | TRBJ1-6 | TRBV6-1 | medium-sized
CASSFGTPVAKNIQYF | TGTGCCAGCAGTTTTGGGACACCGGTAGCCAAAAACATTCAGTACTTC | - | 16 | TRBJ2-4 | TRBV28 | medium-sized
CASSPPPSTGNNEQFF | TGTGCCAGCAGCCCCCCCCCTTCGACAGGGAACAATGAGCAGTTCTTC | TRBD1 | 16 | TRBJ2-1 | TRBV7-6 | few
CGPPGQGEIISNQPQHF | TGTGGCCCCCCGGGACAGGGAGAAATCATTAGCAATCAGCCCCAGCATTTT | TRBD1 | 17 | TRBJ1-5 | TRBV14 | -
CASSLASPTPNTEAFF | TGCGCCAGCAGCTTGGCCTCCCCTACACCGAACACTGAAGCTTTCTTT | - | 16 | TRBJ1-1 | TRBV5-1 | medium-sized
CSAPGQTTDTQYF | TGCAGTGCTCCCGGACAGACCACAGATACGCAGTATTTT | - | 13 | TRBJ2-3 | TRBV20-1 | medium-sized
CASSHTDSTEAFF | TGTGCCAGCAGCCACACGGACTCCACTGAAGCTTTCTTT | - | 13 | TRBJ1-1 | TRBV7-6 | few
CATLKAGQETQYF | TGTGCCACCCTTAAGGCAGGCCAAGAGACCCAGTACTTC | - | 13 | TRBJ2-5 | TRBV19 | few
CASSSGTGGEKLFF | TGTGCCAGCAGCTCTGGGACAGGGGGTGAAAAACTGTTTTTT | TRBD1 | 14 | TRBJ1-4 | TRBV12-3/TRBV12-4 | few
CASSLIALQAYGYTF | TGTGCCAGCAGCTTAATAGCGCTTCAGGCATATGGCTACACCTTC | - | 15 | TRBJ1-2 | TRBV7-9 | medium-sized
CASSLSGGTGELFF | TGTGCCAGCAGTTTGTCAGGTGGGACCGGGGAGCTGTTTTTT | - | 14 | TRBJ2-2 | TRBV12-3/TRBV12-4 | medium-sized
CASSVLAGGNKQFF | TGTGCCAGCAGCGTCTTAGCGGGGGGCAATAAGCAGTTCTTC | TRBD2 | 14 | TRBJ2-1 | TRBV7-6 | -
CASSSLRGGTEAFF | TGTGCCAGTAGTTCTCTCAGGGGGGGAACTGAAGCTTTCTTT | TRBD1 | 14 | TRBJ1-1 | TRBV19 | medium-sized
CASSRTSGGSPGEQYF | TGTGCCAGCAGTCGGACTAGCGGGGGGTCCCCAGGGGAGCAGTACTTC | TRBD2 | 16 | TRBJ2-7 | TRBV27 | medium-sized